Detailed here is one T cell receptor beta chain. The junction does not match germline at one end; this may be a read error. This sample's RNA came from whole unsorted tissue. Distant lung tissue was collected more than 3 cm away from the tumor edge. This sample is drawn from a study of tumor and adjacent non-tumor tissue in lung cancer. Study-level background: On average, productive TCRbeta reads reached 4 million to 5 million per sample.

TCRbeta libraries were built with three rounds of nested PCR, modified from ARM-PCR. TCRdb reprocessed the multiplex PCR reads via MiXCR and lists one record per CDR3 protein. Here the sample spans fewer than 100,000 distinct CDR3 sequences, about 77% being singletons. Germline V lookup: CDR1 MNHEY, CDR2 SVGAGI. The CDR3 covers 11 residues. Material: distant non-tumor lung tissue. The source of this sequence is a woman between 45 and 65 years old with non-small cell lung cancer. The V gene is TRBV6-5, the J gene TRBJ2-1; D is unclear. CDR3 nucleotide sequence: TGTGTCAGCAGTTACTTACGCGAACAGTTCTTC. Translation gives CVSSYLREQFF.